The 29 T cell receptor beta chains given below trace back to one sample, sequenced in a study of patients and donors after allogeneic stem cell transplantation. TCRdb reprocessed the RT-PCR reads with MiXCR, giving one entry per CDR3 protein. The sample lists fewer than 180,000 distinct CDR3 sequences, roughly 35% occurring once. Sample: blood, either unsorted or a sorted T cell fraction (not recorded which). Receptor source: a human donor who was either an allogeneic HSCT recipient or a stem cell or donor lymphocyte infusion donor (not recorded which). It is not recorded whose cells these are; they may come from a transplant donor.

This chain links TRBV4-2 with TRBJ2-3; TRBD2 matches at 8 bases. The V segment lost 4 bases and the J segment 6 bases; nucleotides outside the gene matches: 15. Germline V gene data show CDR1 as LGHNA and CDR2 as YNFKEQ. CDR3 size: 17 residues. CDR3 sequence reads: CASSPRDGGGPTDTQYF. Written as DNA, the CDR3 is TGTGCCAGCAGCCCCCGGGACGGGGGGGGGCCCACTGATACGCAGTATTTT.

The chain joins TRBV5-8 to TRBJ1-1, with 7 positions matching TRBD1. CDR3 length: 16 amino acids. The J segment lost 3 bases and the V segment lost 4 bases, leaving 12 bases of the junction unmatched. Germline V gene sequence: CDR1 SGHTS, CDR2 YDEGEE. The DNA of the CDR3 is TGTGCCAGCAGCCTAGGACAGGAACTTAGTGACACTGAAGCTTTCTTT. The encoded protein is CASSLGQELSDTEAFF. Full variable domain (outside the CDR3, taken from reference TRBV5-8 and TRBJ1-1): EAGVTQSPTHLIKTRGQQATLRCSPISGHTSVYWYQQALGLGLQFLLWYDEGEERNRGNFPPRFSGRQFPNYSSELNVNALELEDSALYLCASSLGQELSDTEAFFGQGTRLTVV.

This clonotype showed up many times. The rearrangement links TRBV6-2 or TRBV6-3 to TRBJ1-1; possibly TRBD1 for D (6 bases). This CDR3 has 16 residues. Germline lookup yields CDR1 MNHEY and CDR2 SVGEGT. V was trimmed by 7 bases and J by 0 bases, leaving 18 bases between them. The CDR3 nucleotides are TGTGCCAGCATCCGACACCGGACAGATATGAACACTGAAGCTTTCTTT. Encoded protein: CASIRHRTDMNTEAFF.

The chain combines TRBV11-2 with TRBJ1-1; D may be TRBD1 (5 bases). The germline V and J ends were trimmed by 2 bases and 13 bases, with 23 bases remaining between them. From germline, CDR1 is SGHAT and CDR2 FQNNGV. There are 15 residues in the CDR3. CDR3 nucleotides: TGTGCCAGCAGCTTACAGACAGCGGCATTCAGAAAGGATTTCTTT. Translation gives CASSLQTAAFRKDFF. The full variable domain, its missing parts supplied by reference TRBV11-2 and TRBJ1-1, is EAGVAQSPRYKIIEKRQSVAFWCNPISGHATLYWYQQILGQGPKLLIQFQNNGVVDDSQLPKDRFSAERLKGVDSTLKIQPAKLEDSAVYLCASSLQTAAFRKDFFGQGTRLTVV.

V gene TRBV20-1 combines with J gene TRBJ1-1, with D unclear. V lost 0 bases and J 5 bases, leaving 13 bases between the germline ends. This CDR3 spans 14 amino acids. The V gene's germline CDR1 is DFQATT and CDR2 SNEGSKA (reference sequence). The CDR3 coding sequence is TGCAGTGCTAGAGATGATCCCGGTCGGACTGAAGCTTTCTTT. Translating gives CSARDDPGRTEAFF.

This clonotype showed up just a few times. V is TRBV28 and J is TRBJ1-1, with D perhaps matching TRBD1 (6 bases). Per germline, CDR1 MDHEN and CDR2 SYDVKM. This CDR3 spans 16 amino acids. Trimming left V 6 bases short and J 3 bases short, with 20 bases between. The CDR3 reads CASSGVQGLGDTEAFF. Here the CDR3 DNA reads TGTGCCAGCAGCGGGGTACAGGGTCTCGGGGACACTGAAGCTTTCTTT.

This clonotype appeared a few times. The chain has TRBV20-1 and TRBJ1-5; D uncertain. The V gene's germline CDR1 is DFQATT and CDR2 SNEGSKA (reference sequence). Trimming cost V 6 bases and J 4 bases, with 13 bases left between them. This CDR3 has 13 amino acids. The CDR3 region is CSAHRHQNQPQHF. In DNA, the CDR3 is TGCAGTGCCCACCGACACCAGAATCAGCCCCAGCATTTT.

There are a few counts of this clonotype. This rearrangement joins TRBV20-1 to TRBJ1-4, with 7 bases matching TRBD1. This CDR3 contains 13 residues. Germline V gene lookup returns CDR1 DFQATT and CDR2 SNEGSKA (reference sequence). J lost 2 bases, V lost 3 bases, and 0 bases had no gene match. CDR3 DNA: TGCAGTGCTAGGACAGGGACTAATGAAAAACTGTTTTTT. It translates to CSARTGTNEKLFF.

This clonotype has just a few counts. The CDR3 nucleotides are TGTGCCAGCGTCCAGGGCGCCTACACTGAAGCTTTCTTT. As protein: CASVQGAYTEAFF. The V call is TRBV6-1, the J call TRBJ1-1, with D maybe TRBD1 (5 bases). The CDR3 has 13 amino acids. Per the germline V gene, CDR1 is MNHNS and CDR2 is SASEGT. Trimming pared 8 bases from V and 3 bases from J, leaving 13 bases between.

This clonotype was counted between two and nine times. V and J are TRBV5-5 and TRBJ1-2; D gene unclear. Germline V gene sequence: CDR1 SGHKS, CDR2 YYEKEE (reference sequence). The length of the CDR3 is 16 residues. The V gene lost 0 bases and the J gene lost 2 bases, with 14 bases spanning the gap. Here the CDR3 reads CASSLEVGLLNYGYTF. The CDR3 DNA sequence: TGTGCCAGCAGCTTGGAGGTCGGTCTCTTGAACTATGGCTACACCTTC.

This clonotype was seen more than once but under ten times. The V and J genes are TRBV20-1 and TRBJ1-5; possibly TRBD1 for D (6 bases). CDR3 length: 12 residues. Trimming left V 6 bases short and J 2 bases short, with 8 bases between. Germline CDR1 and CDR2: DFQATT and SNEGSKA (reference sequence). CDR3 region: CSATGRNQPQHF. DNA of the CDR3: TGCAGTGCCACAGGGCGCAATCAGCCCCAGCATTTT.

This chain uses TRBV7-2 with TRBJ2-4; possible D gene TRBD1, 5 bases. Germline V lookup: CDR1 SGHTA, CDR2 FQGNSA. This CDR3 comprises 15 residues. Trimming left V 2 bases short and J 8 bases short, with 16 bases between. The CDR3, as DNA: TGTGCCAGCAGCTTATATTCCAGGCCACAGGACATTCAGTACTTC. It specifies CASSLYSRPQDIQYF. Drawing the rest from reference TRBV7-2 and TRBJ2-4, the complete variable domain is GAGVSQSPSNKVTEKGKDVELRCDPISGHTALYWYRQSLGQGLEFLIYFQGNSAPDKSGLPSDRFSAERTGGSVSTLTIQRTQQEDSAVYLCASSLYSRPQDIQYFGAGTRLSVL.

This rearrangement joins TRBV12-3 or TRBV12-4 to TRBJ2-2, with a weak D call TRBD1 (6 bases). The CDR3 has 14 amino acids. Between the trimmed V and J ends, which lost 5 bases and 2 bases, there was a span of 9 bases. The CDR3 loop is CASSDRSNTGELFF. The CDR3 DNA follows: TGTGCCAGCAGTGACAGGTCAAACACCGGGGAGCTGTTTTTT.

J is TRBJ1-4 and V is TRBV10-3, with 7 bases fitting TRBD1. Germline V gene sequence: CDR1 ENHRY, CDR2 SYGVKD. The CDR3 length is 13 residues. Germline trimming cut 6 bases from V and 6 bases from J; bases unmatched to any gene: 4. The CDR3: CAIRQGQHEKLFF. In DNA form, the CDR3 reads TGTGCCATCAGACAGGGGCAACATGAAAAACTGTTTTTT.

This clonotype came up a few times. The chain uses TRBV6-6 and TRBJ1-6; 11 positions agree with TRBD1. V lost 2 bases, J lost 6 bases, and 9 bases stayed unmatched. This CDR3 has 18 residues. From germline, CDR1 is MNHNY and CDR2 SVGAGI (reference sequence). The CDR3 region is CASSYQISGTGGNSPLHF. In DNA form, the CDR3 reads TGTGCCAGCAGTTACCAAATCAGTGGGACAGGGGGTAATTCACCCCTCCACTTT.

This clonotype was detected a few times. This chain joins TRBV28 and TRBJ1-5; D gene ambiguous. This CDR3 is 15 amino acids long. Germline V gives CDR1 MDHEN, CDR2 SYDVKM. V lost 6 bases, J lost 1 base, and 13 bases lay in between. The CDR3 spells CASSSDMISNQPQHF. The CDR3 coding sequence is TGTGCCAGCAGCTCCGACATGATCAGCAATCAGCCCCAGCATTTT.

The J gene is TRBJ2-2, the V gene TRBV27; 9 bases map to TRBD2. Germline V lookup: CDR1 MNHEY, CDR2 SMNVEV (reference sequence). The CDR3 contains 14 residues. V lost 5 bases, J lost 7 bases, and 5 bases stayed unmatched. The CDR3 region is CASSRLAVNGELFF. In DNA, the CDR3 is TGTGCCAGCAGTAGACTAGCGGTCAACGGGGAGCTGTTTTTT.

This clonotype was seen only a few times. This chain joins TRBV7-9 and TRBJ1-1; D is ambiguous. Looked up from germline, CDR1 is SEHNR and CDR2 is FQNEAQ (reference sequence). This CDR3 has 12 amino acids. The germline V and J ends were trimmed by 7 bases and 0 bases, with 6 bases remaining between them. This chain's CDR3 is CASTMMNTEAFF. CDR3 nucleotide sequence: TGTGCCAGCACTATGATGAACACTGAAGCTTTCTTT.

The V gene is TRBV2, the J gene TRBJ1-1; D is possibly TRBD1 (6 bases). Germline V gives CDR1 SNHLY, CDR2 FYNNEI. The CDR3 is 12 amino acids. The V gene lost 9 bases and the J gene lost 3 bases, with 11 bases spanning the gap. The CDR3 coding sequence is TGTGCCAGTCGGGGGGCTTACACTGAAGCTTTCTTT. Protein: CASRGAYTEAFF.

This clonotype showed up just a few times. The chain carries TRBV7-3 and TRBJ1-1; 7 nucleotides agree with TRBD1. The ends lost 4 bases at V and 8 bases at J; junction bases unmatched: 4. The CDR3 loop spans 12 amino acids. Germline V lookup: CDR1 SGHTA, CDR2 FQGTGA. The chain's CDR3 is CASSSTGKEAFF. The CDR3 region has the DNA TGTGCCAGCAGCTCGACAGGGAAGGAAGCTTTCTTT.

This rearrangement joins TRBV28 to TRBJ2-7, with 11 bases matching TRBD2. There are 14 residues in the CDR3. Germline V lookup: CDR1 MDHEN, CDR2 SYDVKM. V trimming: 7 bases; J trimming: 2 bases; junction bases outside the gene matches: 4. The CDR3 here is CASKLAGATYEQYF. The CDR3 DNA sequence: TGTGCCAGCAAACTAGCGGGGGCCACCTACGAGCAGTACTTC.

The chain carries TRBV6-5 and TRBJ1-5; unclear D gene. This CDR3 contains 14 residues. The V gene lost 8 bases and the J gene lost 2 bases, with 13 bases spanning the gap. From germline, CDR1 is MNHEY and CDR2 SVGAGI. CDR3 in DNA: TGTGCCAGCCGACTCGAGTGGCGCAATCAGCCCCAGCATTTT. It specifies CASRLEWRNQPQHF.

The V gene is TRBV6-8, the J gene TRBJ1-6; D may be TRBD1 (5 bases). CDR3 length equals 13 residues. Trimming took 8 bases from V and 7 from J, leaving 12 bases between them. CDR1 MNHGY and CDR2 SAAAGT come from the germline V gene. CDR3 nucleotide sequence: TGTGCCAGCGGGGCCACCGGCAATTCACCCCTCCACTTT. This codes for CASGATGNSPLHF.

This clonotype appeared many times. This chain joins TRBV5-6 and TRBJ1-1; D gene ambiguous. V was shortened by 2 bases and J by 0 bases, with 11 bases between the two germline ends. The CDR3 is 15 residues long. Looked up from germline, CDR1 is SGHDT and CDR2 is YYEEEE. The CDR3 spells CASSFRRGMNTEAFF. Written as DNA, the CDR3 is TGTGCCAGCAGCTTTCGGCGGGGAATGAACACTGAAGCTTTCTTT. The whole variable domain, remainder taken from reference TRBV5-6 and TRBJ1-1, is DAGVTQSPTHLIKTRGQQVTLRCSPKSGHDTVSWYQQALGQGPQFIFQYYEEEERQRGNFPDRFSGHQFPNYSSELNVNALLLGDSALYLCASSFRRGMNTEAFFGQGTRLTVV.

The chain couples TRBV7-2 to TRBJ1-2, with TRBD1 matching 9 bases. The CDR3 is made up of 16 amino acids. CDR1 and CDR2 (germline): SGHTA, FQGNSA. Unmatched junction bases numbered 11, after V lost 5 bases and J lost 4 bases. CDR3 sequence (DNA): TGTGCCAGCAGCGTAACACCGGGACAGGGACCCTATGGCTACACCTTC. Translating it yields CASSVTPGQGPYGYTF.

The sample holds many counts of this clonotype. The V call is TRBV10-3, the J call TRBJ1-3, with D possibly being TRBD1 (5 bases). The CDR3 is 15 amino acids. Trimming removed 4 bases from V and 3 bases from J, with 13 bases in between. The V gene's germline CDR1 is ENHRY and CDR2 SYGVKD. CDR3 in DNA: TGTGCCATCAGTGTGCCCGGGACGGATGGAAACACCATATATTTT. It encodes CAISVPGTDGNTIYF.

The chain couples TRBV12-3 or TRBV12-4 to TRBJ2-1; perhaps TRBD2 as D (7 bases). This CDR3 comprises 14 residues. The V end lost 0 bases, the J end lost 9 bases, and 12 bases lay between the germline ends. For the CDR3, the DNA is TGTGCCAGCAGTTTAGCGGGGGGGCCGAGTGAGCAGTTCTTC. This gives the protein CASSLAGGPSEQFF.

The chain uses TRBV27 and TRBJ1-2; 8 nucleotides match TRBD1. From germline, CDR1 is MNHEY and CDR2 SMNVEV (reference sequence). With 5 bases clipped from V and 5 bases from J, the junction kept 10 bases outside the gene matches. There are 15 residues in the CDR3. For the CDR3, the DNA is TGTGCCAGCAGTCTTGGACAGGGTTTGGTTTATGGCTACACCTTC. It is translated as CASSLGQGLVYGYTF.

The gene calls are TRBV5-1 and TRBJ2-2; 7 bases agree with TRBD2. This CDR3 spans 15 amino acids. V trimming: 2 bases; J trimming: 0 bases; junction bases outside the gene matches: 1. Germline V gene sequence: CDR1 SGHRS, CDR2 YFSETQ. The DNA of the CDR3 is TGCGCCAGCAGCTTAACTAGCGCGAACACCGGGGAGCTGTTTTTT. Amino acids: CASSLTSANTGELFF.